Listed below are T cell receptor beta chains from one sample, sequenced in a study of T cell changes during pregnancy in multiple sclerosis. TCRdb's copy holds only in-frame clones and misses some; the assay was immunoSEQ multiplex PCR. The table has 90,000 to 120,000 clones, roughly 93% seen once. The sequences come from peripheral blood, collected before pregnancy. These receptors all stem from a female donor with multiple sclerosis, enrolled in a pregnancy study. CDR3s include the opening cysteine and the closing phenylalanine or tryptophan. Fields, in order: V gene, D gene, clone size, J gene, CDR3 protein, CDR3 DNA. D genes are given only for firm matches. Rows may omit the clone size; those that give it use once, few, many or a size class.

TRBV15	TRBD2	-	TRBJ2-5	CATSRDGGGVETQYF	TGTGCCACCAGCAGAGATGGGGGGGGAGTAGAGACCCAGTACTTC
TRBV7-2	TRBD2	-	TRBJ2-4	CASSPRAGGRLYIQYF	TGTGCCAGCAGCCCGAGAGCGGGGGGGCGCTTATACATTCAGTACTTC
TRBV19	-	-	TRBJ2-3	CASSMAGGSTDTQYF	TGTGCCAGTAGTATGGCTGGGGGCAGCACAGATACGCAGTATTTT
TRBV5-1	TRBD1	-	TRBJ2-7	CASSKDRWAYEQYF	TGCGCCAGCAGCAAGGACAGGTGGGCCTACGAGCAGTACTTC
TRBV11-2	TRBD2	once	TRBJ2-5	CASSSGGGGKTQYF	TGTGCCAGCAGCTCGGGAGGTGGTGGAAAGACCCAGTACTTC
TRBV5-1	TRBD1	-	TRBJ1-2	CASSHRQGVYGYTF	TGCGCCAGCAGCCACCGACAGGGGGTCTATGGCTACACCTTC
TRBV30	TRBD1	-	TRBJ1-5	CAWTTGSNQPQHF	TGTGCCTGGACGACAGGGAGCAATCAGCCCCAGCATTTT
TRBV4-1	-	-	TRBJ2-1	CASSQDWGDNEQFF	TGCGCCAGCAGCCAAGATTGGGGGGACAATGAGCAGTTCTTC
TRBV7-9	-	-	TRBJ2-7	CASSPIDMDEQYF	TGTGCCAGCAGCCCCATCGACATGGACGAGCAGTACTTC
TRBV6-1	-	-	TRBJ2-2	CASSEYLARANTGELFF	TGTGCCAGCAGTGAATACCTCGCCAGGGCGAACACCGGGGAGCTGTTTTTT
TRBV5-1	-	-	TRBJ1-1	CASSLAGQGNTEAFF	TGCGCCAGCAGCTTGGCGGGCCAGGGGAACACTGAAGCTTTCTTT
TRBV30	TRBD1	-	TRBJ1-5	CAWRGTGTVNQPQHF	TGTGCCTGGAGGGGAACCGGGACAGTCAATCAGCCCCAGCATTTT
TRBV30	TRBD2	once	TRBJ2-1	CAWSYLWTSGSVGEQFF	TGTGCCTGGAGTTACCTATGGACTAGCGGGAGTGTTGGTGAGCAGTTCTTC
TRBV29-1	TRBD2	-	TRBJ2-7	CSVEDPYGTSGRTGEQYF	TGCAGCGTTGAAGATCCCTACGGGACTAGCGGGAGAACGGGGGAGCAGTACTTC
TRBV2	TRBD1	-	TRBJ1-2	CASSEMGRGASSYTF	TGTGCCAGCAGTGAAATGGGCAGGGGGGCAAGTAGCTACACCTTC
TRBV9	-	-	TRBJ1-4	CASSVEGVTNEKLFF	TGTGCCAGCAGCGTAGAAGGGGTAACTAATGAAAAACTGTTTTTT
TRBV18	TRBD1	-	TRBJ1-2	CASSPDRDGYTF	TGTGCCAGCTCACCGGACAGGGACGGCTACACCTTC
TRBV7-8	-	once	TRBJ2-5	CASSLSHSAETQYF	TGTGCCAGCAGCTTAAGCCACTCTGCGGAGACCCAGTACTTC
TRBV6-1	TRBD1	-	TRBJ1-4	CASSGTGFGKLFF	TGTGCCAGCAGTGGGACAGGGTTCGGAAAACTGTTTTTT
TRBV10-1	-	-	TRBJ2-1	CAPERSRGISYNEQFF	TGCGCCCCCGAAAGGAGTAGGGGTATCTCCTACAATGAGCAGTTCTTC
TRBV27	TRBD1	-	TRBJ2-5	CASSLYGQAQETQYF	TGTGCCAGCAGTTTATACGGACAGGCGCAAGAGACCCAGTACTTC
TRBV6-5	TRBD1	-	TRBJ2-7	CASSSLTGGSYEQYF	TGTGCCAGCAGTTCCTTGACAGGGGGCTCCTACGAGCAGTACTTC
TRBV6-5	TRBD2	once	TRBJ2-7	CASSNGGAPYEQYF	TGTGCCAGCAGTAACGGGGGGGCCCCCTACGAGCAGTACTTC